The clone carrying this T cell receptor beta chain has just a few counts. The CDR3 runs 14 residues. The germline CDR1 and CDR2 sequences are LNHDA and SQIVND (reference sequence). Trimming cost V 4 bases and J 6 bases; bases outside gene matches: 6. TCRdb's copy holds only in-frame clones and misses some; the assay was immunoSEQ multiplex PCR. The table lists 600,000 to 750,000 clones, about 92% of them singletons, with about 34% in the top ten. The data were taken from a study of shared clonotypes between healthy human individuals. Sequenced sample: memory CD8+ T cells from PBMCs. The sample's subset: CD45RO+ cells pooled with CCR7-negative TemRA cells. The clonotype originates from a man aged 18 to 30 in good health. Some clones in this sample may be carry-over from other donors' samples. The chain has TRBV19 and TRBJ2-1, with 7 nucleotides matching TRBD2. The CDR3 protein is CASSRKRTSNEQFF. DNA for the CDR3: TGTGCCAGTAGTAGGAAAAGGACTAGCAATGAGCAGTTCTTC.